This T cell receptor beta chain was recorded in a study of blood T cell repertoires in COVID-19. As for the study in general: Specimens from acute and convalescent COVID-19 originated in the United States, Italy and Spain. Nucleic acid was either cDNA or gDNA, and it came from T cells, B-cell-depleted T cells, or PBMCs.

This clone came up once. Other DNA sequences within the sample encode an identical CDR3. Methods used by the authors: From reference gene primer amplification, estimates of nucleated cell counts were derived. TCRdb's table, derived via immunoSEQ multiplex PCR, lists solely in-frame clones and lacks some. V and J calls and clone size are copied from that table; D and trimming were computed from the DNA. The repertoire consists of approximately 280,000 clones, with under 90% occurring once and the leading ten covering 2% to 2.5%. Trimming shortened V by 1 base and J by 0 bases, and 12 bases separated the two germline ends. Germline lookup yields CDR1 LGHDT and CDR2 YNNKEL (reference sequence). This CDR3 contains 17 residues.

Material: peripheral blood. The clonotype was recovered from a man aged 50 or older with acute or convalescent COVID-19. The V and J genes are TRBV3-1 (or the pseudogene TRBV3-2) and TRBJ2-2, with TRBD2 as a possible D gene (5 bases). The CDR3 nucleotides read TGTGCCAGCAGCCAAGTAGGTGGAGGCGCGAACACCGGGGAGCTGTTTTTT. Its translation is CASSQVGGGANTGELFF.